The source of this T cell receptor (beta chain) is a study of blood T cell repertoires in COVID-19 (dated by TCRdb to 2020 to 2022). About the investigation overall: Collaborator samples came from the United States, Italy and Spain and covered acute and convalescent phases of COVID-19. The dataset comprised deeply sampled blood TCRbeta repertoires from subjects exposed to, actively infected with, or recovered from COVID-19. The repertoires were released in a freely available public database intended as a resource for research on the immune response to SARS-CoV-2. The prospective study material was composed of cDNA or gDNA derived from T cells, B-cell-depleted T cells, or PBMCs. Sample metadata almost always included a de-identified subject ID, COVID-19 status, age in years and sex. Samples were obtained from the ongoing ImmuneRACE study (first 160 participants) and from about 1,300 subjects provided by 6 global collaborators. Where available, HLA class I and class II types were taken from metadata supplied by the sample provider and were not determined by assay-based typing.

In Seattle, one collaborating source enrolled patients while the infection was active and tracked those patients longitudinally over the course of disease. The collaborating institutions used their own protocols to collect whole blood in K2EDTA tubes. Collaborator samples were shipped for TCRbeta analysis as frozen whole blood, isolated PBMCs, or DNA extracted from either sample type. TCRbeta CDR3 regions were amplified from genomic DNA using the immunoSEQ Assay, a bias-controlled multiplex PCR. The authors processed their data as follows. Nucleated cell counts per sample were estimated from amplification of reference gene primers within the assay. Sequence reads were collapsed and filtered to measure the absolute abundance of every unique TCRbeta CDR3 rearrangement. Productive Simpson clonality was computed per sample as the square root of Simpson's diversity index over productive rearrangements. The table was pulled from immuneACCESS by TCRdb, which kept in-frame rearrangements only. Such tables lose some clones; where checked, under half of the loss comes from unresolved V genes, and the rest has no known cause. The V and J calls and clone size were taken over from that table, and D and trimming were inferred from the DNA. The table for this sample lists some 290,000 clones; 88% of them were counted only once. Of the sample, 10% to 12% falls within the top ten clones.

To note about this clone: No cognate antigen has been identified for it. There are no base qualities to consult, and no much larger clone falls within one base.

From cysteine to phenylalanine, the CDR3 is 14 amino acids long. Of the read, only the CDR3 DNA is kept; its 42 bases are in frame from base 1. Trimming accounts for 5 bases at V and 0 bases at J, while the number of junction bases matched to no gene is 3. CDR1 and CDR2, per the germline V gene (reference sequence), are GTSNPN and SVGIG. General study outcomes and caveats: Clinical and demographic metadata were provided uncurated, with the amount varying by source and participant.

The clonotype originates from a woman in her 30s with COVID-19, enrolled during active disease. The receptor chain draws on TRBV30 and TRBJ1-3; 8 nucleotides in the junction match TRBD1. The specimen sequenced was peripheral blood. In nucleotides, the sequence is TGTGCCTGGGGTACAGGGGGCTCTGGAAACACCATATATTTT. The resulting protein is CAWGTGGSGNTIYF.